This TCR beta chain comes out of a study of blood T cells in healthy people across ages. The CDR3 consists of 16 residues. V was pared by 6 bases and J by 1 base, with 7 bases of the junction left unmatched. The germline V gene encodes CDR1 MNHEY and CDR2 SVGEGT. Findings of the study overall: Changes in expanded clonotypes were possibly confounded, as the CMV status of donors was unknown. The unsorted PBMCs prevented any conclusive comparison of naive versus antigen-experienced cells.

It was with a sample-barcoded 5' primer and a J-beta primer mix that a second PCR of roughly 7 to 12 cycles was run. Each CDR3 protein gets one entry after TCRdb re-called the 5' RACE reads with MiXCR. This sample has roughly 1.5 million distinct CDR3 sequences, with 35% to 45% found just once. In regard to this clonotype: As yet, its antigen is unknown.

Per-sample yields of isolated PBMCs were at least 6.5 million. J is TRBJ2-5 and V is TRBV6-2 or TRBV6-3; 11 nucleotides align to TRBD2. The source material was blood. The TCR originated in a woman under 30 in good health. CDR3 sequence reads: CASRDNSGRVQETQYF. CDR3 bases: TGTGCCAGCAGAGATAATAGCGGGAGGGTCCAAGAGACCCAGTACTTC.